The 10 T cell receptor beta chains given below trace back to one sample, sequenced in a study of CD8 T cells in Susac syndrome. A quantity of about 0.5 to 1 ug RNA underwent reverse transcription using random hexamers. TCRdb redid the calling of the immunoSEQ multiplex PCR reads with MiXCR, one entry per CDR3 protein. This repertoire shows some 140,000 distinct CDR3 sequences, approximately 95% found once; its top ten account for around 0.2%. Sequencing was carried out using CD8+ T cells from PBMCs. The source is a human donor with Susac syndrome.

The J gene is TRBJ2-7, the V gene TRBV29-1; no clear D. The length of the CDR3 is 13 residues. Germline V gene sequence: CDR1 SQVTM, CDR2 ANQGSEA. The V gene lost 0 bases and the J gene lost 2 bases, with 8 bases spanning the gap. This CDR3 is CSVEDSSTYEQYF. CDR3 DNA: TGCAGCGTTGAAGACAGTAGTACCTACGAGCAGTACTTC.

This chain links TRBV7-3 with TRBJ2-1, with 13 bases identical to TRBD2. The CDR3 loop spans 15 amino acids. J gave up 6 bases and V 5 bases, and 4 bases lay outside the gene matches. CDR1 and CDR2 from the germline V gene are SGHTA and FQGTGA. CDR3 region: CASSDGTSGTNEQFF. The DNA for the CDR3 is TGTGCCAGCAGCGACGGGACTAGCGGGACCAATGAGCAGTTCTTC.

The chain uses TRBV27 and TRBJ2-1; D unresolved. In germline, CDR1 is MNHEY, CDR2 SMNVEV (reference sequence). CDR3 length: 13 amino acids. V was trimmed by 0 bases and J by 3 bases, leaving 3 bases between them. The CDR3 loop reads CASSLSIYNEQFF. DNA of the CDR3: TGTGCCAGCAGTTTATCGATCTACAATGAGCAGTTCTTC.

V usage is TRBV9 and J usage is TRBJ1-1; the D is unclear. Trimming shortened V by 2 bases and J by 3 bases, and 11 bases separated the two germline ends. The CDR3 is made up of 14 amino acids. Germline V gene sequence: CDR1 SGDLS, CDR2 YYNGEE. The CDR3 loop reads CASSVGVVDTEAFF. The CDR3 nucleotides are TGTGCCAGCAGCGTTGGGGTGGTCGACACTGAAGCTTTCTTT.

The chain combines TRBV9 with TRBJ2-5; 13 bases are a match to TRBD2. J lost 3 bases, V lost 3 bases, and 8 bases had no gene match. Germline CDR1 is SGDLS and CDR2 is YYNGEE. The CDR3 runs to 17 residues. The CDR3 loop reads CASSAGGTSGIEETQYF. The CDR3 DNA reads as TGTGCCAGCAGCGCCGGCGGGACTAGCGGGATTGAAGAGACCCAGTACTTC.

The V gene is TRBV15, the J gene TRBJ1-2; D remains unclear. CDR1 and CDR2 from the germline V gene are LNHNV and YYDKDF (reference sequence). Deletions cut 6 bases from V and 3 bases from J, with 14 bases between. This CDR3 is built from 14 residues. The CDR3 DNA is TGTGCCACCAGGGGGTTGGGGTCGGACTATGGCTACACCTTC. Translating gives CATRGLGSDYGYTF.

V is TRBV9 and J is TRBJ2-1; perhaps TRBD1 as D (5 bases). V was pared by 1 base and J by 0 bases, with 11 bases between. The CDR3 sequence is 16 residues long. Germline V CDR1 and CDR2: SGDLS, YYNGEE. The CDR3: CASSVKGDSSYNEQFF. CDR3 bases: TGTGCCAGCAGCGTAAAAGGAGACAGCTCCTACAATGAGCAGTTCTTC.

The J gene is TRBJ2-7, the V gene TRBV13; 8 bases line up with TRBD2. CDR1 PRHDT and CDR2 FYEKMQ come from the germline V gene (reference sequence). The V and J ends lost 4 bases and 3 bases, in that order; junction bases with no gene match: 5. CDR3 length: 14 residues. CDR3 protein: CASSSAGLGYEQYF. The CDR3 coding sequence is TGTGCCAGCAGCTCTGCGGGACTAGGCTACGAGCAGTACTTC.

Notes on this clonotype: Germline is not matched at one junction end, which may reflect a read error. The chain uses TRBV5-1 and TRBJ2-7; D might be TRBD1 (5 bases). Germline CDR1 and CDR2: SGHRS and YFSETQ. CDR3 length equals 14 residues. The CDR3 loop is CASSLEFLGLPFNF. The CDR3, as DNA: TGCGCCAGCAGCTTGGAGTTTTTGGGGCTCCCCTTTAACTTC.

The rearrangement uses TRBV9 and TRBJ2-1; D gene uncertain. CDR3 length equals 12 residues. The V gene's germline CDR1 is SGDLS and CDR2 YYNGEE. The V end lost 3 bases, the J end lost 6 bases, and 7 bases lay between the germline ends. In DNA, the CDR3 is TGTGCCAGCAGCGCCGGTACCAATGAGCAGTTCTTC. Translating gives CASSAGTNEQFF.